A single sample gave rise to the 26 T cell receptor beta chains below, sequenced in a study of low-dose radiotherapy and immunotherapy resistance in tumors. TRAV- and TRBV-specific primers, spanning alpha and beta chains, primed first-strand cDNA. Over 20 PCR cycles, TCRs were amplified from a constant-region primer and V-primer adapter. Using its own MiXCR run on the reads, TCRdb lists one record per CDR3 protein. The repertoire holds approximately 91,000 distinct CDR3 sequences, with 20% to 25% as singletons. Time point here: after trial treatment. Treatment in this sample: LDRT plus nivolumab, ipilimumab, low-dose cyclophosphamide and aspirin (RACIN trial). The sample in question was PBMCs, obtained after low-dose radiotherapy plus immunotherapy. Source of these receptors: a female donor with ovarian cancer.

This clonotype was detected ten times or more. This sequence joins TRBV7-6 and TRBJ1-4; D is ambiguous. CDR1 and CDR2 from the germline V gene are SGHVS and FNYEAQ. The CDR3 totals 13 residues. V was clipped by 5 bases and J by 7 bases, with 11 bases between them. In DNA, the CDR3 is TGTGCCAGCAGCCCGAAGACGGGTGAAAAACTGTTTTTT. Translated, it gives CASSPKTGEKLFF.

The chain is built from TRBV4-1 and TRBJ2-1; 7 nucleotides agree with TRBD2. V lost 8 bases to trimming and J lost 7 bases; unmatched junction nucleotides: 17. The CDR3 contains 16 residues. Germline V lookup: CDR1 MGHRA, CDR2 YSYEKL. The CDR3 sequence: CASGTGGGYLRNEQFF. The CDR3 DNA is TGCGCCAGCGGTACGGGGGGAGGGTATCTGAGAAATGAGCAGTTCTTC.

On this clonotype: A far larger clone is a single base away, which makes a read error likely. CDR3 bases: TGTGCCAGCAGTGTCGCACCTTCTAGCGGTGAGCAGTACTTC. It specifies CASSVAPSSGEQYF. The chain carries TRBV12-3 or TRBV12-4 and TRBJ2-7; 7 bases agree with TRBD2. The CDR3 spans 14 residues. Trimming cost V 5 bases and J 7 bases; bases outside gene matches: 11.

The sample holds many counts of this clonotype. Sequence at one end of the junction differs from germline and may be a read error. The V gene is TRBV7-9, the J gene TRBJ2-1; TRBD2 matches at 10 bases. Germline lookup yields CDR1 SEHNR and CDR2 FQNEAQ (reference sequence). The CDR3 sequence is 15 residues long. Here the CDR3 DNA reads TGCGCCAGCAGCTTGGGGGCTAGCGGGGGCAATGAGCAGTTCTTC. It yields the protein CASSLGASGGNEQFF.

There are many counts of this clonotype. The genes are TRBV19 and TRBJ2-2; the match to TRBD1 covers 8 bases. The germline gives CDR1 LNHDA, CDR2 SQIVND (reference sequence). The CDR3 is made up of 14 amino acids. V dropped 9 bases and J dropped 4; count of bases not matched to a gene: 7. In nucleotides, the CDR3 is TGTGCCAGCATAGACAGGGGCGGCACCGGGGAGCTGTTTTTT. Its protein is CASIDRGGTGELFF.

The genes are TRBV30 and TRBJ2-1; tentatively, D is TRBD2 (7 bases). This CDR3 spans 14 amino acids. V lost 0 bases to trimming and J lost 6 bases, with 12 bases between them. Germline lookup yields CDR1 GTSNPN and CDR2 SVGIG (reference sequence). CDR3 bases: TGTGCCTGGAGTGTAGGGGGGGCCACCAATGAGCAGTTCTTC. It is translated as CAWSVGGATNEQFF.

The chain employs TRBV5-1 and TRBJ1-3, with 8 bases that match TRBD1. The CDR3 consists of 14 residues. Per the germline V gene, CDR1 is SGHRS and CDR2 is YFSETQ. The trim removed 3 bases at V and 14 bases at J, leaving 13 bases unmatched. The CDR3 is CASSSHPTGALVYF. The CDR3 region has the DNA TGCGCCAGCAGCTCCCACCCGACAGGGGCACTGGTATATTTT.

This chain connects TRBV6-2 or TRBV6-3 to TRBJ2-1; the D gene is possibly TRBD2 (6 bases). Germline CDR1 MNHEY, CDR2 SVGEGT. This CDR3 has 13 residues. Trimming stripped 4 bases from V and 7 bases from J, with 11 bases between. This CDR3 reads CASSSGLLNEQFF. The CDR3 DNA follows: TGTGCCAGCAGTTCGGGACTGTTGAATGAGCAGTTCTTC.

The V gene is TRBV6-8, the J gene TRBJ1-5; D not certain. V shed 5 bases and J shed 6 bases, with 5 bases lying between them. Germline CDR1 reads MNHGY; CDR2 reads SAAAGT. The CDR3 has 11 residues. The CDR3 DNA follows: TGTGCCAGCAGTGAAAGTCAGCCCCAGCATTTT. It codes for CASSESQPQHF.

This clonotype was picked up a small number of times. This likely reflects a read error, since a far larger clone is one base away. The chain joins TRBV5-1 to TRBJ2-7, with 12 bases identical to TRBD2. The CDR3 is 15 amino acids. CDR1 is SGHRS and CDR2 is YFSETQ in the germline V gene. J gave up 7 bases and V 4 bases, and 9 bases lay outside the gene matches. DNA of the CDR3: TGCGCCAGCAGCACAACCGGGACTAGCGGGCATGAGCAGTACTTC. It encodes CASSTTGTSGHEQYF. Using reference TRBV5-1 and TRBJ2-7 for the parts outside the CDR3, the full variable domain is KAGVTQTPRYLIKTRGQQVTLSCSPISGHRSVSWYQQTPGQGLQFLFEYFSETQRNKGNFPGRFSGRQFSNSRSEMNVSTLELGDSALYLCASSTTGTSGHEQYFGPGTRLTVT.

By frequency in the sample, this clonotype is hyperexpanded. The junction departs from the called germline gene at one end, perhaps through a read error. CDR3 in amino acids: CASRQRPSDGLNTEAFF. For the CDR3, the DNA is TGCGCCAGCAGACAGCGGCCGTCGGACGGATTGAACACTGAAGCTTTCTTT. V and J are TRBV2 and TRBJ1-1, with D perhaps TRBD1 (5 bases). Germline CDR1 and CDR2: SNHLY and FYNNEI. The CDR3 covers 17 residues.

This clonotype was seen repeatedly, ten times or more. This chain links TRBV2 with TRBJ1-2; D gene unclear. CDR1 SNHLY and CDR2 FYNNEI come from the germline V gene. The CDR3 length is 13 residues. Trimming removed 6 bases from V and 2 bases from J, with 10 bases in between. The CDR3 DNA is TGTGCCAGCAGGGCGGAATTAAACTATGGCTACACCTTC. Amino acid sequence: CASRAELNYGYTF.

The rearrangement uses TRBV6-5 and TRBJ2-7, with 8 bases matching TRBD1. CDR1 and CDR2 (germline): MNHEY, SVGAGI. The junction had 11 bases not matched to a gene; V was cut back by 7 bases and J by 9 bases. The CDR3 has 13 amino acids. The chain's CDR3 is CASKDRRGQRQYF. The DNA for the CDR3 is TGTGCCAGCAAAGACCGCAGGGGGCAGAGGCAGTACTTC.

V and J are TRBV5-1 and TRBJ2-1; 8 bases align to TRBD2. Germline-derived CDR1 and CDR2 are SGHRS and YFSETQ. V trimming: 3 bases; J trimming: 3 bases; junction bases outside the gene matches: 8. The CDR3 length is 16 residues. The CDR3 nucleotides are TGCGCCAGCAGCTCGACCGGGACTAGGGGCTACAATGAGCAGTTCTTC. Translated: CASSSTGTRGYNEQFF.

In its sample, this clonotype was seen many times. The genes are TRBV20-1 and TRBJ2-1; D unclear. The CDR3 contains 15 residues. The V end was cut by 0 bases, the J end by 9 bases, with 18 bases between. Per the germline V gene, CDR1 is DFQATT and CDR2 is SNEGSKA (reference sequence). The CDR3 sequence is CSARDHGTTRGEQFF. CDR3 in DNA: TGCAGTGCTAGAGATCATGGTACGACCCGAGGTGAGCAGTTCTTC.

The V call is TRBV9, the J call TRBJ2-1; D gene unclear. There are 16 residues in the CDR3. Germline CDR1 and CDR2: SGDLS and YYNGEE. Trimming removed 6 bases from V and 3 bases from J, with 19 bases in between. Here the CDR3 reads CASNRRPSSDYNEQFF. The CDR3 DNA follows: TGTGCCAGCAACCGCCGCCCCTCCTCTGACTACAATGAGCAGTTCTTC.

This clonotype was seen repeatedly, ten times or more. V usage is TRBV11-3 and J usage is TRBJ2-1; 11 bases map to TRBD1. J gave up 5 bases and V 3 bases, and 3 bases lay outside the gene matches. The CDR3 contains 15 residues. CDR1 SGHNT and CDR2 YENEEA come from the germline V gene. The DNA for the CDR3 is TGTGCCAGCAGCTTGGACAGGGGGCGACACAATGAGCAGTTCTTC. It translates to CASSLDRGRHNEQFF.

This clonotype was seen at least ten times. This chain connects TRBV24-1 to TRBJ2-3; unclear D gene. CDR3 length: 14 amino acids. CDR1 and CDR2 (germline): KGHDR, SFDVKD. Trimming removed 3 bases at V and 6 bases at J, with 12 bases between. The CDR3 coding sequence is TGTGCCACCAGTGATCCAACAGTGGGGGATACGCAGTATTTT. It is translated as CATSDPTVGDTQYF.

There are many counts of this clonotype. V and J are TRBV20-1 and TRBJ2-5; 9 bases line up with TRBD1. The CDR3 is 14 residues long. Germline CDR1 DFQATT, CDR2 SNEGSKA (reference sequence). After removal of 1 base from V and 5 bases from J, the junction contained 5 bases not matched to a gene. CDR3 amino acids: CSARATGGSETQYF. CDR3 bases: TGCAGTGCTAGAGCTACAGGGGGCTCGGAGACCCAGTACTTC.

V and J are TRBV19 and TRBJ2-1; a weak D match, TRBD1 (6 bases). Trimming shortened V by 4 bases and J by 9 bases, and 16 bases separated the two germline ends. The CDR3 consists of 14 residues. Per the germline V gene, CDR1 is LNHDA and CDR2 is SQIVND (reference sequence). The CDR3, as DNA: TGTGCCAGTAGTACCAACACAGGGTTTAGTGAGCAGTTCTTC. Protein sequence: CASSTNTGFSEQFF. Supplemented by reference TRBV19 and TRBJ2-1, the full variable domain reads DGGITQSPKYLFRKEGQNVTLSCEQNLNHDAMYWYRQDPGQGLRLIYYSQIVNDFQKGDIAEGYSVSREKKESFPLTVTSAQKNPTAFYLCASSTNTGFSEQFFGPGTRLTVL.

There are many counts of this clonotype. The chain couples TRBV28 to TRBJ1-1; 7 nucleotides match TRBD1. V gave up 1 base and J gave up 4 bases; unmatched junction bases: 6. CDR3 size: 15 residues. Germline CDR1 is MDHEN and CDR2 is SYDVKM. DNA for the CDR3: TGTGCCAGCAGTTTATACGGACAGGTGGGCACTGAAGCTTTCTTT. Translating gives CASSLYGQVGTEAFF.

This clonotype was detected many times. The genes are TRBV5-6 and TRBJ2-2, with D maybe TRBD1 (5 bases). CDR1 is SGHDT, CDR2 YYEEEE, per germline. The CDR3 totals 14 residues. With 3 bases removed from V and 6 bases from J, the gap between germline ends came to 12 bases. CDR3 in amino acids: CASSWQGGPGELFF. The CDR3 coding sequence is TGTGCCAGCAGCTGGCAGGGCGGTCCCGGGGAGCTGTTTTTT. Using reference TRBV5-6 and TRBJ2-2 for the parts outside the CDR3, the full variable domain is DAGVTQSPTHLIKTRGQQVTLRCSPKSGHDTVSWYQQALGQGPQFIFQYYEEEERQRGNFPDRFSGHQFPNYSSELNVNALLLGDSALYLCASSWQGGPGELFFGEGSRLTVL.

Ten or more counts support this clonotype. This chain joins TRBV28 and TRBJ1-5, with D possibly TRBD1 on 5 matching bases. Germline-derived CDR1 and CDR2 are MDHEN and SYDVKM. Between the trimmed V and J ends, which lost 4 bases and 2 bases, there was a span of 6 bases. The CDR3 loop spans 13 amino acids. CDR3 loop: CASSWGGNQPQHF. Here the CDR3 DNA reads TGTGCCAGCAGTTGGGGCGGCAATCAGCCCCAGCATTTT.

This clonotype was observed many times. V is TRBV6-1 and J is TRBJ2-5, with D unresolved. Germline values: CDR1 MNHNS, CDR2 SASEGT. The CDR3 is made up of 13 amino acids. V was clipped by 3 bases and J by 5 bases, with 10 bases between them. CDR3 residues: CASSDLGGETQYF. Written as DNA, the CDR3 is TGTGCCAGCAGTGATTTGGGTGGGGAGACCCAGTACTTC.

This clonotype was counted ten times or more. The chain is built from TRBV5-1 and TRBJ1-2, with 10 bases matching TRBD1. CDR3 length: 15 residues. Per the germline V gene, CDR1 is SGHRS and CDR2 is YFSETQ. The V and J ends lost 3 bases and 4 bases, in that order; junction bases with no gene match: 6. The CDR3 DNA is TGCGCCAGCAGCTCGGGACAGGGGCGAATCTATGGCTACACCTTC. Its translation: CASSSGQGRIYGYTF.

Concerning this clonotype itself: This may be a read error: a much more frequent sequence differs by one nucleotide. CDR3 DNA sequence: TGTGCCAGCAAGTTGACAGCGAATGAGCAGTACTTC. Encoded protein: CASKLTANEQYF. The J gene is TRBJ2-7, the V gene TRBV2, with D possibly being TRBD1 (5 bases). CDR3 length equals 12 residues. Trimming stripped 7 bases from V and 7 bases from J, with 14 bases between. Per germline, CDR1 SNHLY and CDR2 FYNNEI.